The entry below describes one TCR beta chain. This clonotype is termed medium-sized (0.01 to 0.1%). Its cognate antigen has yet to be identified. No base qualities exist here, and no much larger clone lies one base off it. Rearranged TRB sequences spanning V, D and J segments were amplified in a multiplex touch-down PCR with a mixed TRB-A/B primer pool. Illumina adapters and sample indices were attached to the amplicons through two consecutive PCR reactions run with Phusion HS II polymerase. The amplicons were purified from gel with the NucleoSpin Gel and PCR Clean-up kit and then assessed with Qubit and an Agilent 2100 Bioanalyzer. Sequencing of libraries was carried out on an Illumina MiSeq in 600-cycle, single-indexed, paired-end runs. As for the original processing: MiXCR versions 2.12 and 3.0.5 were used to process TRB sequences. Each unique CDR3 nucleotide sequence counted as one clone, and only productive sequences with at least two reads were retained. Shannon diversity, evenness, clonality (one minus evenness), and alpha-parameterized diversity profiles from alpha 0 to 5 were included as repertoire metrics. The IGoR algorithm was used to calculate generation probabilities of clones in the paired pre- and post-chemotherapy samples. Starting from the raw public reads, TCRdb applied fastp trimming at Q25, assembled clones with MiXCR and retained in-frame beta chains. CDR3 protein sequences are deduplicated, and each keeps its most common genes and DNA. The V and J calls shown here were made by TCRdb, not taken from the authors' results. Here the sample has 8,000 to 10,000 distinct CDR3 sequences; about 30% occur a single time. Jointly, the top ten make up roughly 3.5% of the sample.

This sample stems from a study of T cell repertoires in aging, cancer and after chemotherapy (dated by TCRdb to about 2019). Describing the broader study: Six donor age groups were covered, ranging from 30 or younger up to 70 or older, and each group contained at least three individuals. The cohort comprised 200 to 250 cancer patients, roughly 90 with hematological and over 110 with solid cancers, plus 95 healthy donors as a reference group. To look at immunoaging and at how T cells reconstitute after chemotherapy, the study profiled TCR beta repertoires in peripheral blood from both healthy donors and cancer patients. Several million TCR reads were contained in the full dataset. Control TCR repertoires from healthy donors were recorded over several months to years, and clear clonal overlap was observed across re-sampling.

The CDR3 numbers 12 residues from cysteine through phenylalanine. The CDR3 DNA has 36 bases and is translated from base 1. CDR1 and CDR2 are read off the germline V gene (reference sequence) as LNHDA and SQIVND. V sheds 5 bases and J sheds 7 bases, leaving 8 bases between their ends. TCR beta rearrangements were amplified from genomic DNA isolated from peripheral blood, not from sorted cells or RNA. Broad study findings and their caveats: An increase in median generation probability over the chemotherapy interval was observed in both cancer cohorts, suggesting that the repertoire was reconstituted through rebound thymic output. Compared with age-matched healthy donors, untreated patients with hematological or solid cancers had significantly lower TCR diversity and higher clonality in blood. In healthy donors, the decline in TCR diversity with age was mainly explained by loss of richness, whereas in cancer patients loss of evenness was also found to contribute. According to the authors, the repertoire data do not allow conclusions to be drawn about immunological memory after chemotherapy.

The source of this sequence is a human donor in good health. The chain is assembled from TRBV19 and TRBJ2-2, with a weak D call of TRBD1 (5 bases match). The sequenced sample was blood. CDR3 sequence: CASSSGIGELFF. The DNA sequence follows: TGTGCCAGTAGTTCAGGGATCGGGGAGCTGTTTTTT. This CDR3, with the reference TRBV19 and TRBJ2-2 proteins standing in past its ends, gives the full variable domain DGGITQSPKYLFRKEGQNVTLSCEQNLNHDAMYWYRQDPGQGLRLIYYSQIVNDFQKGDIAEGYSVSREKKESFPLTVTSAQKNPTAFYLCASSSGIGELFFGEGSRLTVL.